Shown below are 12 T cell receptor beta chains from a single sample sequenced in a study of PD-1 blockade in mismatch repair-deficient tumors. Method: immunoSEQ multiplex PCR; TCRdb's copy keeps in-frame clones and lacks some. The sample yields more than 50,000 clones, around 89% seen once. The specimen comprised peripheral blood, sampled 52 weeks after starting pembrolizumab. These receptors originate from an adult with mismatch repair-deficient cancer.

The CDR3 DNA reads as TGTGCCAGCTGGGGGGGCAGGACAGATACGCAGTATTTT. As protein: CASWGGRTDTQYF. The chain joins TRBV6-5 to TRBJ2-3, with D tentatively TRBD2 (7 bases). Germline CDR1 reads MNHEY; CDR2 reads SVGAGI. This CDR3 spans 13 amino acids. V was pared by 8 bases and J by 3 bases, with 12 bases between.

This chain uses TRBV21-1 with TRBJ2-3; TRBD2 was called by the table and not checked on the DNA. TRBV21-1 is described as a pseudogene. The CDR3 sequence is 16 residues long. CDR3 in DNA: TGTGCCAGCAGCAAGATGGGCGGGAGAGGGACAGATACGCAGTATTTT. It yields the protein CASSKMGGRGTDTQYF.

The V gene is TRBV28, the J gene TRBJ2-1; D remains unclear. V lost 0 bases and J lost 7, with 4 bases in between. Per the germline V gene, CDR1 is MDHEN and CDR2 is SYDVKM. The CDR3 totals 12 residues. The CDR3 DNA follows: TGTGCCAGCAGTTTATGGGGAAATGAGCAGTTCTTC. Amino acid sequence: CASSLWGNEQFF.

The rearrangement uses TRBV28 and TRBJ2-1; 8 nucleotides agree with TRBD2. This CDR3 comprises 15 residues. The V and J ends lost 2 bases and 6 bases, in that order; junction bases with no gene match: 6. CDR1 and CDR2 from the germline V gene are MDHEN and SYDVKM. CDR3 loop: CASSLSLAGSNEQFF. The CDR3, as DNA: TGTGCCAGCAGTTTAAGCTTAGCGGGGTCCAATGAGCAGTTCTTC.

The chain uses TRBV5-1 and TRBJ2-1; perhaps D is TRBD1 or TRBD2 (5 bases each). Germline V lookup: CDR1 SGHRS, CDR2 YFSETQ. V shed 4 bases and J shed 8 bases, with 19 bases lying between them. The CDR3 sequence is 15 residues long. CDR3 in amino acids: CASSPLGTLGYEQFF. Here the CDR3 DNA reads TGCGCCAGCAGCCCACTCGGGACGTTAGGGTATGAGCAGTTCTTC.

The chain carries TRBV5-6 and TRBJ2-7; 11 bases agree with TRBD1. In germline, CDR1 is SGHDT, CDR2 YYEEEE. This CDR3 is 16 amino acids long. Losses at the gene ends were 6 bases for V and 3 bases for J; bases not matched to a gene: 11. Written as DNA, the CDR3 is TGTGCCAGCACCCTCCGGGGGGGGACAGGGGGCTACGAGCAGTACTTC. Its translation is CASTLRGGTGGYEQYF.

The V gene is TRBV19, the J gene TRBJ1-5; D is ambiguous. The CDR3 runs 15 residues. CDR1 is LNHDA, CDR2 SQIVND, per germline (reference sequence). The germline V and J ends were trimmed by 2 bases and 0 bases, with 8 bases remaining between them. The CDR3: CASSISHYSNQPQHF. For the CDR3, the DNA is TGTGCCAGTAGTATAAGCCATTATAGCAATCAGCCCCAGCATTTT.

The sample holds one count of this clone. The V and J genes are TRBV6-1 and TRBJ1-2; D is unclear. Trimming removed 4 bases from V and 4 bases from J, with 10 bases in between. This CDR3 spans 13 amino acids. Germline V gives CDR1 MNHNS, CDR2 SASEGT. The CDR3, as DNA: TGTGCCAGCAGTGTGGGGATTCTCTATGGCTACACCTTC. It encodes CASSVGILYGYTF.

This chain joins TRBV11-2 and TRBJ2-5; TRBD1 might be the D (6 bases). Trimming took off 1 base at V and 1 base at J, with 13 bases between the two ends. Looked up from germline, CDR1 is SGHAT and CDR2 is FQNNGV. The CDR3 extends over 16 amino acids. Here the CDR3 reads CASSLVPGRGQETQYF. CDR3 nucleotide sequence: TGTGCCAGCAGCTTAGTCCCAGGCAGGGGCCAAGAGACCCAGTACTTC.

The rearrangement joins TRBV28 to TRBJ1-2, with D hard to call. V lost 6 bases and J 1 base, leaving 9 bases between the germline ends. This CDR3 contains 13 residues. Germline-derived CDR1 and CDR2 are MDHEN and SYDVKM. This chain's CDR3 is CASSLGLNYGYTF. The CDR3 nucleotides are TGTGCCAGCAGCTTGGGCCTTAACTATGGCTACACCTTC.

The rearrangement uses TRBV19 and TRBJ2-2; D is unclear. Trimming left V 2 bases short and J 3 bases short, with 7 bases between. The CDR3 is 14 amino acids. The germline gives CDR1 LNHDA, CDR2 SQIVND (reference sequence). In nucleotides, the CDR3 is TGTGCCAGTAGTATAATTGTGTACACCGGGGAGCTGTTTTTT. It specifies CASSIIVYTGELFF.

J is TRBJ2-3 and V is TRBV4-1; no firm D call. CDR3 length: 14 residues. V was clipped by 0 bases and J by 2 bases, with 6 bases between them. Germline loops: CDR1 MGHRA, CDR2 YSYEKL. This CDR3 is CASSQDRSTDTQYF. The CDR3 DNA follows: TGCGCCAGCAGCCAAGACAGGTCCACAGATACGCAGTATTTT.